This passage covers 28 T cell receptor beta chains from one sample sequenced in a study of T cell responses to AZD1222 COVID-19 vaccine. Produced via immunoSEQ multiplex PCR; TCRdb's table is partial and in-frame only. This sample carries about 120,000 clones, about 88% of them seen once, and the ten largest clones take 3%. The material sequenced was peripheral blood, taken 28 days after the second AZD1222 dose. These receptors were taken from an adult who received the AZD1222 COVID-19 vaccine.

As for this clone: An end of the junction differs from the germline gene, which may be a read error. DNA for the CDR3: TGTGCCAGCAGCTCCGAGTTGACACAGGTCTACTTC. This sequence encodes CASSSELTQVYF. The V gene is TRBV7-9, the J gene TRBJ1-2, with D perhaps matching TRBD1 (5 bases). Germline V gene data show CDR1 as SEHNR and CDR2 as FQNEAQ (reference sequence). The CDR3 covers 12 residues.

This chain connects TRBV11-3 to TRBJ2-1, with a tentative D call TRBD2 (6 bases). Trimming left V 1 base short and J 8 bases short, with 9 bases between. Germline assignment: CDR1 SGHNT and CDR2 YENEEA. The CDR3 totals 13 residues. CDR3 residues: CASSLGPGDEQFF. The CDR3 DNA follows: TGTGCCAGCAGCTTAGGACCGGGGGATGAGCAGTTCTTC.

The chain combines TRBV3-1 (or the pseudogene TRBV3-2) with TRBJ2-7; TRBD2 is a possible D gene (6 bases). The CDR3 covers 16 residues. Germline CDR1 is LGHDT and CDR2 is YNNKEL (reference sequence). V shed 2 bases and J shed 3 bases, with 17 bases lying between them. The chain's CDR3 is CASSQLAVGALYEQYF. The CDR3 region has the DNA TGTGCCAGCAGCCAATTAGCGGTTGGGGCCCTCTACGAGCAGTACTTC.

The rearrangement links TRBV7-9 to TRBJ1-5; D might be TRBD1 (6 bases). V lost 2 bases, J lost 6 bases, and 8 bases lay in between. Germline CDR1 reads SEHNR; CDR2 reads FQNEAQ (reference sequence). This CDR3 has 13 amino acids. DNA of the CDR3: TGTGCCAGCAGCTTACAGGGGAGTCAGCCCCAGCATTTT. Translation: CASSLQGSQPQHF.

V is TRBV13 and J is TRBJ1-2; no definite D call. The germline gives CDR1 PRHDT, CDR2 FYEKMQ (reference sequence). The V gene lost 0 bases and the J gene lost 6 bases, with 8 bases spanning the gap. This CDR3 spans 13 amino acids. The DNA of the CDR3 is TGTGCCAGCAGCTTAGGACCCGAAGATGGCTACACCTTC. The encoded protein is CASSLGPEDGYTF. Full variable domain (outside the CDR3, taken from reference TRBV13 and TRBJ1-2): AAGVIQSPRHLIKEKRETATLKCYPIPRHDTVYWYQQGPGQDPQFLISFYEKMQSDKGSIPDRFSAQQFSDYHSELNMSSLELGDSALYFCASSLGPEDGYTFGSGTRLTVV.

The chain combines TRBV6-6 with TRBJ1-4; possible D gene TRBD1, 5 bases. The germline CDR1 and CDR2 sequences are MNHNY and SVGAGI (reference sequence). V dropped 4 bases and J dropped 1 base, with 7 bases sitting between them. The CDR3 contains 14 residues. Here the CDR3 reads CASSSTVTNEKLFF. CDR3 nucleotide sequence: TGTGCCAGCAGTTCGACAGTAACTAATGAAAAACTGTTTTTT.

The DNA for the CDR3 is TGTGCCAGCAGGGGGCTGGACAGCTACGAGCAGTACTTC. This codes for CASRGLDSYEQYF. The chain links TRBV2 to TRBJ2-7; the D gene is possibly TRBD1 (6 bases). This CDR3 region has 13 residues. Between the trimmed V and J ends, which lost 6 bases and 3 bases, there was a span of 12 bases. CDR1 and CDR2 from the germline V gene are SNHLY and FYNNEI. The full variable domain, its missing parts supplied by reference TRBV2 and TRBJ2-7, is EPEVTQTPSHQVTQMGQEVILRCVPISNHLYFYWYRQILGQKVEFLVSFYNNEISEKSEIFDDQFSVERPDGSNFTLKIRSTKLEDSAMYFCASRGLDSYEQYFGPGTRLTVT.

The rearrangement joins TRBV19 to TRBJ1-5; TRBD1 matches 10 bases. Per germline, CDR1 LNHDA and CDR2 SQIVND (reference sequence). Germline trimming cut 4 bases from V and 0 bases from J; bases unmatched to any gene: 6. The CDR3 length is 17 residues. In DNA form, the CDR3 reads TGTGCCAGTAGTAGCCGGGACAGGGGTTTTAGCAATCAGCCCCAGCATTTT. Encoded protein: CASSSRDRGFSNQPQHF.

The chain combines TRBV7-8 with TRBJ1-1; 8 bases agree with TRBD1. The CDR3 loop spans 16 amino acids. The germline V gene encodes CDR1 SGHVS and CDR2 FQNEAQ. V gave up 1 base and J gave up 2 bases; unmatched junction bases: 6. The CDR3 here is CASSLGVGQGNTEAFF. CDR3 nucleotide sequence: TGTGCCAGCAGCTTAGGGGTAGGACAGGGCAACACTGAAGCTTTCTTT. Using reference TRBV7-8 and TRBJ1-1 for the parts outside the CDR3, the full variable domain is GAGVSQSPRYKVAKRGQDVALRCDPISGHVSLFWYQQALGQGPEFLTYFQNEAQLDKSGLPSDRFFAERPEGSVSTLKIQRTQQEDSAVYLCASSLGVGQGNTEAFFGQGTRLTVV.

As for this clone: At one boundary the junction diverges from the germline segment, which might be a read error. The J gene is TRBJ2-7, the V gene TRBV2; weak D call: TRBD1 (5 bases). CDR3 length: 9 amino acids. In germline, CDR1 is SNHLY, CDR2 FYNNEI. The CDR3 is CASSDSGLF. As DNA, the CDR3 is TGTGCCAGCAGTGATTCAGGGTTATTC. The whole variable domain, remainder taken from reference TRBV2 and TRBJ2-7, is EPEVTQTPSHQVTQMGQEVILRCVPISNHLYFYWYRQILGQKVEFLVSFYNNEISEKSEIFDDQFSVERPDGSNFTLKIRSTKLEDSAMYFCASSDSGLFGPGTRLTVT.

The CDR3 coding sequence is TGTGCCAGTAGTATACAGGGCTCGGGGACCGGGGAGCTGTTTTTT. This gives the protein CASSIQGSGTGELFF. This chain uses TRBV19 with TRBJ2-2; D possibly uses TRBD1 or TRBD2 (5 bases each). The germline V gene has CDR1 LNHDA and CDR2 SQIVND (reference sequence). The V gene lost 2 bases and the J gene lost 5 bases, with 12 bases spanning the gap. This CDR3 comprises 15 residues.

The rearrangement uses TRBV2 and TRBJ2-4; 9 bases are shared with TRBD2. This CDR3 spans 15 amino acids. Losses at the gene ends were 6 bases for V and 3 bases for J; bases not matched to a gene: 6. The V gene's germline CDR1 is SNHLY and CDR2 FYNNEI. The CDR3 loop is CASSPAGGYKNIQYF. CDR3 DNA: TGTGCCAGCAGCCCAGCGGGAGGATACAAAAACATTCAGTACTTC.

The DNA of the CDR3 is TGTGCCAGCTCACCTCTACCCGTTAGCAATCAGCCCCAGCATTTT. This gives the protein CASSPLPVSNQPQHF. V is TRBV18 and J is TRBJ1-5; no definite D call. Germline CDR1 reads KGHSH; CDR2 reads LQKENI. The CDR3 extends over 15 amino acids. Deletions cut 3 bases from V and 0 bases from J, with 9 bases between.

V is TRBV12-3 or TRBV12-4 and J is TRBJ2-5; D uncertain. Deletions cut 7 bases from V and 1 base from J, with 10 bases between. This CDR3 spans 13 amino acids. The CDR3 DNA reads as TGTGCCAGCAAAGTAACCTCCCAAGAGACCCAGTACTTC. It yields the protein CASKVTSQETQYF.

V usage is TRBV5-4 and J usage is TRBJ1-1; possible D gene TRBD1, 5 bases. The V and J ends lost 6 bases and 0 bases respectively, with 9 bases between them. The germline V gene encodes CDR1 SGHNT and CDR2 YYREEE (reference sequence). The CDR3 is 13 amino acids. CDR3 sequence reads: CASTPGLNTEAFF. DNA for the CDR3: TGTGCCAGCACCCCGGGACTGAACACTGAAGCTTTCTTT. The complete variable domain, with remaining parts taken from reference TRBV5-4 and TRBJ1-1, reads ETGVTQSPTHLIKTRGQQVTLRCSSQSGHNTVSWYQQALGQGPQFIFQYYREEENGRGNFPPRFSGLQFPNYSSELNVNALELDDSALYLCASTPGLNTEAFFGQGTRLTVV.

The chain uses TRBV21-1 and TRBJ2-3. TRBV21-1 is assigned pseudogene status. This CDR3 contains 14 residues. The DNA for the CDR3 is TGTGCCAGTGTAAGCACAAGTAGCACAGATACGCAGTATTTT. It specifies CASVSTSSTDTQYF.

Only one count was recorded for this clone. The chain recombines TRBV9 with TRBJ1-1; TRBD1 matches 9 bases. The CDR3 sequence is 15 residues long. Germline V gene sequence: CDR1 SGDLS, CDR2 YYNGEE. V shed 3 bases, J shed 6 bases, and the junction held 9 bases outside the gene matches. The CDR3 DNA sequence: TGTGCCAGCAGCGCCCAGAGACAGGGGGGACCTGAAGCTTTCTTT. Protein sequence: CASSAQRQGGPEAFF.

A word on this clone: One junction end disagrees with the germline gene, perhaps due to a read error. This chain joins TRBV19 and TRBJ2-3; 12 nucleotides match TRBD2. This CDR3 comprises 13 residues. Looked up from germline, CDR1 is LNHDA and CDR2 is SQIVND (reference sequence). CDR3 loop: CASTTGGTSGLDF. The CDR3 DNA is TGTGCCAGTACCACAGGAGGGACTAGCGGGCTTGATTTT.

V usage is TRBV18 and J usage is TRBJ1-3; D is perhaps TRBD1 (6 bases). Germline CDR1 is KGHSH and CDR2 is LQKENI. The germline V and J ends were trimmed by 0 bases and 0 bases, with 9 bases remaining between them. CDR3 length: 16 amino acids. This CDR3 is CASSPPRTASGNTIYF. The CDR3 nucleotides are TGTGCCAGCTCACCACCCAGGACAGCCTCTGGAAACACCATATATTTT.

DNA for the CDR3: TGTGCCAGCAGCTTAGCGTCAGGGGATTACACTGAAGCTTTCTTT. It specifies CASSLASGDYTEAFF. V usage is TRBV7-2 and J usage is TRBJ1-1; maybe TRBD1 (6 bases). This CDR3 comprises 15 residues. The V and J ends lost 0 bases and 3 bases respectively, with 11 bases between them. CDR1 and CDR2 (germline): SGHTA, FQGNSA.

V gene TRBV4-1 combines with J gene TRBJ1-5; D uncertain. This CDR3 is 17 amino acids long. Germline V gives CDR1 MGHRA, CDR2 YSYEKL. V shed 3 bases and J shed 0 bases, with 15 bases lying between them. The CDR3 here is CASSQGTQELSNQPQHF. CDR3 sequence (DNA): TGCGCCAGCAGCCAGGGAACCCAGGAGCTTAGCAATCAGCCCCAGCATTTT.

This clone was counted only a few times. This chain uses TRBV11-3 with TRBJ2-2; D is possibly TRBD2 (6 bases). With 8 bases removed from V and 6 bases from J, the gap between germline ends came to 19 bases. Germline CDR1 is SGHNT and CDR2 is YENEEA. This CDR3 has 15 amino acids. CDR3 in DNA: TGTGCCAGCTCCCCGGGGGTGGCGAGGGCCGGGGAGCTGTTTTTT. Residues: CASSPGVARAGELFF.

The V and J genes are TRBV19 and TRBJ1-1; D is possibly TRBD1 (5 bases). V was shortened by 7 bases and J by 4 bases, with 19 bases between the two germline ends. CDR3 length equals 15 residues. CDR1 and CDR2 (germline): LNHDA, SQIVND (reference sequence). The DNA for the CDR3 is TGTGCCAGTACCTACGGGGGGGGTGTTGGCACTGAAGCTTTCTTT. This codes for CASTYGGGVGTEAFF. Together with reference TRBV19 and TRBJ1-1, the CDR3 gives the full variable domain: DGGITQSPKYLFRKEGQNVTLSCEQNLNHDAMYWYRQDPGQGLRLIYYSQIVNDFQKGDIAEGYSVSREKKESFPLTVTSAQKNPTAFYLCASTYGGGVGTEAFFGQGTRLTVV.

The rearrangement joins TRBV11-3 to TRBJ1-1; tentative D call: TRBD1 (5 bases). The V and J ends lost 5 bases and 1 base respectively, with 11 bases between them. The germline gives CDR1 SGHNT, CDR2 YENEEA. CDR3 size: 14 residues. CDR3: CASSAGPPNTEAFF. In nucleotides, the CDR3 is TGTGCCAGCAGCGCGGGACCCCCGAACACTGAAGCTTTCTTT.

The sample holds one count of this clone. The CDR3 DNA sequence: TGTGCCAGCAGCTTGGTAGCGGGGGGGTTCCCCCCCCAGTACTTC. Translated, it gives CASSLVAGGFPPQYF. J is TRBJ2-5 and V is TRBV7-9, with TRBD2 identical over 11 bases. The trim removed 3 bases at V and 9 bases at J, leaving 9 bases unmatched. From germline, CDR1 is SEHNR and CDR2 FQNEAQ (reference sequence). This CDR3 region has 15 residues.

The chain recombines TRBV4-1 with TRBJ1-1; a weak D match, TRBD1 (6 bases). V lost 0 bases and J 5 bases, leaving 13 bases between the germline ends. The CDR3 is 15 residues long. Per the germline V gene, CDR1 is MGHRA and CDR2 is YSYEKL. The CDR3 sequence is CASSQEPQGGTEAFF. The DNA of the CDR3 is TGCGCCAGCAGCCAAGAGCCACAAGGGGGAACTGAAGCTTTCTTT.

The rearrangement uses TRBV4-3 and TRBJ2-4, with D tentatively TRBD2 (6 bases). Germline CDR1 and CDR2: LGHNA and YSLEER. CDR3 size: 13 residues. Trimming removed 4 bases at V and 8 bases at J, with 12 bases between. The CDR3 loop reads CASSPPGGDIQYF. Written as DNA, the CDR3 is TGCGCCAGCAGCCCTCCGGGCGGGGACATTCAGTACTTC.

This chain links TRBV7-2 with TRBJ1-3; no reliable D call. Trimming stripped 5 bases from V and 4 bases from J, with 12 bases between. The CDR3 runs to 14 residues. Germline assignment: CDR1 SGHTA and CDR2 FQGNSA. CDR3 sequence reads: CASSANYIGNTIYF. The CDR3 nucleotides are TGTGCCAGCAGCGCAAACTATATCGGAAACACCATATATTTT.